Listed here are 2 T cell receptor beta chains from one sample, sequenced in a study of tumour-infiltrating T cells in Burkitt lymphoma. The method was immunoSEQ multiplex PCR; TCRdb's version includes in-frame clones alone and lacks a portion of them. The sample has 5,000 or so clones; approximately 11% are singletons. The sequenced sample consisted of tumor tissue. The receptors shown here come from a human donor with diffuse large B-cell lymphoma.

The rearrangement uses TRBV7-8 and TRBJ1-4; perhaps TRBD1 as D (5 bases). Germline CDR1 and CDR2: SGHVS and FQNEAQ. This CDR3 region has 14 residues. V was shortened by 5 bases and J by 6 bases, with 13 bases between the two germline ends. The CDR3 DNA reads as TGTGCCAGCAGCCTATCCCGGGGGGATGAAAAACTGTTTTTT. It translates to CASSLSRGDEKLFF.

This clone was counted a few times. The V gene is TRBV2, the J gene TRBJ2-1; 7 nucleotides agree with TRBD2. Trimming at V came to 7 bases and at J to 4 bases, leaving 7 bases not matched to a gene. Looked up from germline, CDR1 is SNHLY and CDR2 is FYNNEI. The length of the CDR3 is 14 residues. In DNA, the CDR3 is TGTGCCAGCAATCGGGGGGAGGTTTACAATGAGCAGTTCTTC. The encoded protein is CASNRGEVYNEQFF.